These T cell receptor beta chains were read from a single sample in a study of cytotoxic CD8 clonotypes in ibrutinib-treated CLL. Profiled with immunoSEQ multiplex PCR; TCRdb holds only in-frame clones, not every one. The top ten hold roughly 5.7% of the sample, which has some 61,000 clones, about two thirds seen once. The sequencing here drew on PBMCs, taken after 12 months of ibrutinib treatment. These receptor sequences come from a human donor with chronic lymphocytic leukemia. CDR3s include the opening cysteine and the closing phenylalanine or tryptophan. The order of the fields is V gene, D gene, clone size, J gene, CDR3 DNA, CDR3 protein. D genes are given only for firm matches. Only some rows state a clone size, as once, few, many or a class for expanded clones.

TRBV5-1	.	.	TRBJ1-1	TGCGCCAGCAGCTTGGTCCCGGGGGCCCAAACTGAAGCTTTCTTT	CASSLVPGAQTEAFF
TRBV30	TRBD1	few	TRBJ1-6	TGTGCCTGGAGTTTTGACAGGGAGAATTCACCCCTCCACTTT	CAWSFDRENSPLHF
TRBV2	.	.	TRBJ2-2	TGTGCCGCATCCCCCGGGGGGCTTAGCACCGGGGAGCTGTTTTTT	CAASPGGLSTGELFF
TRBV29-1	TRBD2	.	TRBJ2-3	TGCAGCGTTTGGACTAGCGGGACGTTCACAGATACGCAGTATTTT	CSVWTSGTFTDTQYF
TRBV6-6	.	.	TRBJ1-3	TGTGCCAGCAGTTCCGGACGAAACACCATATATTTT	CASSSGRNTIYF
TRBV10-3	TRBD1	.	TRBJ1-1	TGTGCCATCAGTGCAACAGGGGGACGGGGGAACACTGAAGCTTTCTTT	CAISATGGRGNTEAFF
TRBV19	TRBD2	.	TRBJ2-5	TGTGCCAGTAGTAGCGGGGGTGGGAAGACCCAGTACTTC	CASSSGGGKTQYF
TRBV2	TRBD1	.	TRBJ1-6	TGTGCCAGCAGCCGATATAGACTTGTTCCGGGACAGGGGTCGAATTCACCCCTCCACTTT	CASSRYRLVPGQGSNSPLHF
TRBV7-9	.	few	TRBJ1-5	TGTGCCAGCAGCTTCCAGGGGTCCAATCAGCCCCAGCATTTT	CASSFQGSNQPQHF
TRBV6-5	.	.	TRBJ2-7	TGTGCCAGCAGTGACAGCTACGAGCAGTACTTC	CASSDSYEQYF
TRBV9	TRBD1	.	TRBJ1-2	TGTGCCAGCAGCGCGCAGGGGGACAGGATGTATGGCTACACCTTC	CASSAQGDRMYGYTF
TRBV9	.	few	TRBJ2-7	TGTGCCAGCAGCGTAGGGCAGGGAACCTACGAGCAGTACTTC	CASSVGQGTYEQYF
TRBV5-3	.	.	TRBJ1-1	TGTGCCAGAAGCCCAGTTGATAAGGGAGATCACATGAACACTGAAGCTTTCTTT	CARSPVDKGDHMNTEAFF
TRBV5-1	TRBD1	.	TRBJ1-1	TGCGCCAGCAGCTCCCAACCGACAGGGGCCCAGAACACTGAAGCTTTCTTT	CASSSQPTGAQNTEAFF
TRBV7-2	TRBD2	.	TRBJ2-3	TGTGCCAGCAGCCGCGGACTAGCGGGGGCCACAGATACGCAGTATTTT	CASSRGLAGATDTQYF
TRBV7-2	.	few	TRBJ1-5	TGTGCCAGCAGCGCCGGAGGTCAGAACAATCAGCCCCAGCATTTT	CASSAGGQNNQPQHF
TRBV6-1	.	.	TRBJ1-4	TGTGCCAGCAGTCGACAACAGGGCACTAATGAAAAACTGTTTTTT	CASSRQQGTNEKLFF
TRBV7-2	.	.	TRBJ2-2	TGTGCCAGCAGCTTATCTAGCTTGGGCGGGGAGCTGTTTTTT	CASSLSSLGGELFF
TRBV4-3	.	.	TRBJ2-7	TGCGCCAGCAGCCAAGATGCAGGGGTTCTCACCTACGAGCAGTACTTC	CASSQDAGVLTYEQYF
TRBV28	.	.	TRBJ2-7	TGTGCCAGCAGGCCATCGGGATCGTACGAGCAGTACTTC	CASRPSGSYEQYF
TRBV6-5	.	.	TRBJ1-6	TGTGCCAGCAGTTACTCGAATACAGGGCGGGATTCACCCCTCCACTTT	CASSYSNTGRDSPLHF
TRBV30	TRBD1	.	TRBJ2-1	TGTGCCTGGAGCCAGGGACAGCCCACGGACGACAATGAGCAGTTCTTC	CAWSQGQPTDDNEQFF
TRBV6-6	TRBD2	few	TRBJ2-7	TGTGCCAGCAGTCACGGGACTAGCGGGTCATACGAGCAGTACTTC	CASSHGTSGSYEQYF
TRBV2	TRBD1	.	TRBJ1-4	TGTGCCAGCAGTAATCCCGGGACAGGGGATGAAAAACTGTTTTTT	CASSNPGTGDEKLFF
TRBV7-2	.	.	TRBJ1-5	TGTGCCAGCAGCTTAGGGGATCTTAGAAATCAGCCCCAGCATTTT	CASSLGDLRNQPQHF
TRBV9	TRBD2	few	TRBJ2-2	TGTGCCAGCAGCGAGACTAGCGGGGGGCACGGGGAGCTGTTTTTT	CASSETSGGHGELFF
TRBV11-2	.	.	TRBJ2-3	TGTGCCAGCAGCTTAGGGACTCAAGCTGGGGATACGCAGTATTTT	CASSLGTQAGDTQYF
TRBV5-4	.	.	TRBJ2-1	TGTGCCAGCAGCCCGGAGTGGGGGGAGTACAATGAGCAGTTCTTC	CASSPEWGEYNEQFF
TRBV5-4	TRBD1	.	TRBJ2-7	TGTGCCACGACAGGGGCTTCCTACGAGCAGTACTTC	CATTGASYEQYF
TRBV18	TRBD1	.	TRBJ1-1	TGTGCCAGCTCACCTGGGACAGGGGCCCAGAACACTGAAGCTTTCTTT	CASSPGTGAQNTEAFF
TRBV9	.	.	TRBJ2-5	TGTGCCAGCAGCGTAGGAGTTGAAGAGACCCAGTACTTC	CASSVGVEETQYF
TRBV5-1	.	.	TRBJ1-2	TGCGCCAGCAGCTTGAACCGGGAATATGGCTACACCTTC	CASSLNREYGYTF
TRBV19	.	few	TRBJ1-1	TGTGCCAGTAGTAGGCAACAGGGAGACACTGAAGCTTTCTTT	CASSRQQGDTEAFF